This is a list of T cell receptor beta chains from one sample in a study of T cell responses to AZD1222 COVID-19 vaccine. Generated by immunoSEQ multiplex PCR, the TCRdb table keeps only in-frame clones and is missing some. The top ten clones hold just under 4.5% of a sample with about 130,000 clones, 75% to 90% of them seen once. The source was peripheral blood, collected 28 days after the second AZD1222 dose. The receptors originated from an adult who received the AZD1222 COVID-19 vaccine. Each CDR3 is given with its conserved first and last residue. The D gene is left open where the match is weak. Clone size appears in some rows only: once, few, many, or a class for an expanded clone.

v_gene: TRBV19; abundance: -; j_gene: TRBJ1-2; d_gene: -; CDR3nt: TGTGCCACCAGGAGGGACACTTCCAACTATGGCTACACCTTC; CDR3aa: CATRRDTSNYGYTF
v_gene: TRBV27; abundance: -; j_gene: TRBJ2-1; d_gene: -; CDR3nt: TGTGCCAGCAGGTTAGGGCTGGGATCCGAGCAGTTCTTC; CDR3aa: CASRLGLGSEQFF
v_gene: TRBV2; abundance: -; j_gene: TRBJ2-7; d_gene: -; CDR3nt: TGTGCCAGCAGGACGACTCCCGAGCAGTACTTC; CDR3aa: CASRTTPEQYF
v_gene: TRBV6-2/TRBV6-3; abundance: -; j_gene: TRBJ1-6; d_gene: -; CDR3nt: TGTGCCAGCAGCACCGAAAGCTCCTATAATTCACCCCTCCACTTT; CDR3aa: CASSTESSYNSPLHF
v_gene: TRBV30; abundance: few; j_gene: TRBJ1-1; d_gene: -; CDR3nt: TGTGCCTGGGAAGGTCGCAATGAAGCTTTCTTT; CDR3aa: CAWEGRNEAFF
v_gene: TRBV7-3; abundance: -; j_gene: TRBJ1-1; d_gene: -; CDR3nt: TGTGCCAGCAGCTCAAACCAGGGCACTGAAGCTTTCTTT; CDR3aa: CASSSNQGTEAFF
v_gene: TRBV5-6; abundance: -; j_gene: TRBJ2-1; d_gene: TRBD1; CDR3nt: TGTGCCAGCAGCCCGGGGACAGGGCGTTCCAATGAGCAGTTCTTC; CDR3aa: CASSPGTGRSNEQFF
v_gene: TRBV4-1; abundance: -; j_gene: TRBJ1-6; d_gene: -; CDR3nt: TGCGCCAGCAGCCAAATAGGGAGGGCCTTTGGGACGGAGTATAATTCACCCCTCCACTTT; CDR3aa: CASSQIGRAFGTEYNSPLHF
v_gene: TRBV15; abundance: -; j_gene: TRBJ2-2; d_gene: TRBD2; CDR3nt: TGTGCCACCAGCAGACCCCGGGGGGACCGGGGGAAGAACACCGGGGAGCTGTTTTTT; CDR3aa: CATSRPRGDRGKNTGELFF
v_gene: TRBV6-5; abundance: -; j_gene: TRBJ1-5; d_gene: -; CDR3nt: TGTGCCAGCAGTTACTTTCAGGCCTATAGCAATCAGCCCCAGCATTTT; CDR3aa: CASSYFQAYSNQPQHF
v_gene: TRBV10-3; abundance: few; j_gene: TRBJ1-4; d_gene: TRBD1; CDR3nt: TGTGCCATCCGAAACCCCGGGACAGGGGATGAAAAACTGTTTTTT; CDR3aa: CAIRNPGTGDEKLFF
v_gene: TRBV19; abundance: -; j_gene: TRBJ2-7; d_gene: -; CDR3nt: TGTGCCAGTAGGGGGGTTGACGAGCAGTACTTC; CDR3aa: CASRGVDEQYF
v_gene: TRBV6-5; abundance: few; j_gene: TRBJ2-7; d_gene: -; CDR3nt: TGTGCCAGCAGTCCCGGGACACCGAGGGGTGAGCAGTACTTC; CDR3aa: CASSPGTPRGEQYF
v_gene: TRBV20-1; abundance: -; j_gene: TRBJ2-3; d_gene: -; CDR3nt: TGCAGTGCTAGTACTGGGGGGCTAAGCACAGATACGCAGTATTTT; CDR3aa: CSASTGGLSTDTQYF
v_gene: TRBV5-1; abundance: -; j_gene: TRBJ2-5; d_gene: TRBD2; CDR3nt: TGCGCCAGCAAACCGGGACTAGCGGGGGTACGGTACCAAGAGACCCAGTACTTC; CDR3aa: CASKPGLAGVRYQETQYF
v_gene: TRBV9; abundance: -; j_gene: TRBJ2-5; d_gene: TRBD2; CDR3nt: TGTGCCAGCAGCGTAGAACTAGCGGGGGGATATCAGGGGACCCAGTACTTC; CDR3aa: CASSVELAGGYQGTQYF
v_gene: TRBV5-1; abundance: -; j_gene: TRBJ2-5; d_gene: -; CDR3nt: TGCGCCAGCAGCTTGGCGGGAAGGGGTGGCCAAGAGACCCAGTACTTC; CDR3aa: CASSLAGRGGQETQYF
v_gene: TRBV7-7; abundance: -; j_gene: TRBJ2-5; d_gene: -; CDR3nt: TGTGCCAGCAGCTTAGTAGGGGCATCCGGAGAGACCCAGTACTTC; CDR3aa: CASSLVGASGETQYF
v_gene: TRBV6-2/TRBV6-3; abundance: -; j_gene: TRBJ1-2; d_gene: -; CDR3nt: TGTGCCAGCAGCCCGGGAACAACTGCCCGGGGACTAACCTATGGCTACACCTTC; CDR3aa: CASSPGTTARGLTYGYTF
v_gene: TRBV2; abundance: -; j_gene: TRBJ1-4; d_gene: TRBD1; CDR3nt: TGTGCCAGCAGTCGACAGGGAGGTTATGAAAAACTGTTTTTT; CDR3aa: CASSRQGGYEKLFF
v_gene: TRBV10-2; abundance: -; j_gene: TRBJ2-4; d_gene: TRBD1; CDR3nt: TGCGCCAGCACAGGGGGCTCTGGAAACATTCAGTACTTC; CDR3aa: CASTGGSGNIQYF
v_gene: TRBV6-6; abundance: -; j_gene: TRBJ1-1; d_gene: TRBD1; CDR3nt: TGTGCCAGCAGTTCCTACTCCGGGACAGGGGATGCTGAAGCTTTCTTT; CDR3aa: CASSSYSGTGDAEAFF
v_gene: TRBV30; abundance: -; j_gene: TRBJ2-1; d_gene: -; CDR3nt: TGTGCCTGGAGCGTAGCCTACAATGAGCAGTTCTTC; CDR3aa: CAWSVAYNEQFF
v_gene: TRBV10-2; abundance: -; j_gene: TRBJ1-5; d_gene: -; CDR3nt: TGCGCCAGCAGCGAAGCACACAGGCTTAGCAATCAGCCCCAGCATTTT; CDR3aa: CASSEAHRLSNQPQHF
v_gene: TRBV30; abundance: -; j_gene: TRBJ2-5; d_gene: -; CDR3nt: TGTGCCTGGCATCAGGGAAAAGAGACCCAGTACTTC; CDR3aa: CAWHQGKETQYF
v_gene: TRBV29-1; abundance: -; j_gene: TRBJ2-1; d_gene: TRBD2; CDR3nt: TGCAGCGTCCCGGGGGGGCCCTTCTACAATGAGCAGTTCTTC; CDR3aa: CSVPGGPFYNEQFF
v_gene: TRBV30; abundance: -; j_gene: TRBJ1-5; d_gene: -; CDR3nt: TGTGCCTGGACCCTAGGGGGCAATCAGCCCCAGCATTTT; CDR3aa: CAWTLGGNQPQHF
v_gene: TRBV5-1; abundance: -; j_gene: TRBJ1-1; d_gene: -; CDR3nt: TGCGCCAGCAGCATAACTCCCGAGGGTATTGGGACTGAAGCTTTCTTT; CDR3aa: CASSITPEGIGTEAFF
v_gene: TRBV5-4; abundance: once; j_gene: TRBJ1-5; d_gene: -; CDR3nt: TGTGCCAGCAGCTTGTATGGCAGAGAAAATCAGCCCCAGCATTTT; CDR3aa: CASSLYGRENQPQHF
v_gene: TRBV15; abundance: -; j_gene: TRBJ1-2; d_gene: -; CDR3nt: TGTGCCACCAGCAGAGATCGGGGGGATGGGGGCTACACCTTC; CDR3aa: CATSRDRGDGGYTF
v_gene: TRBV19; abundance: -; j_gene: TRBJ2-5; d_gene: TRBD2; CDR3nt: TGTGCCAGTAGTCTGGGAGGGTACCAAGAGACCCAGTACTTC; CDR3aa: CASSLGGYQETQYF
v_gene: TRBV5-1; abundance: few; j_gene: TRBJ2-2; d_gene: TRBD2; CDR3nt: TGCGCCAGCAACCAAGCTAGCGGGGGCCCCGGGGAGCTGTTTTTT; CDR3aa: CASNQASGGPGELFF
v_gene: TRBV6-5; abundance: -; j_gene: TRBJ2-7; d_gene: -; CDR3nt: TGTGCCAGCAGTTCTACAGGTTTGGGCCCCTACGAGCAGTACTTC; CDR3aa: CASSSTGLGPYEQYF
v_gene: TRBV9; abundance: many; j_gene: TRBJ1-2; d_gene: -; CDR3nt: TGTGCCAGCAGCCCCGCCACAGGAGACTATGGCTACACCTTC; CDR3aa: CASSPATGDYGYTF
v_gene: TRBV2; abundance: -; j_gene: TRBJ1-2; d_gene: -; CDR3nt: TGTGCCAGCACCACCCACTCCCCGGGACCCTATGGCTACACCTTC; CDR3aa: CASTTHSPGPYGYTF
v_gene: TRBV14; abundance: -; j_gene: TRBJ1-2; d_gene: -; CDR3nt: TGTGCCAGCAGCCATTCCCCATCCCTATCCAACTATGGCTACACCTTC; CDR3aa: CASSHSPSLSNYGYTF
v_gene: TRBV30; abundance: -; j_gene: TRBJ1-6; d_gene: -; CDR3nt: TGTGCCTGGAGGCGGGACGGGAATTCACCCCTCCACTTT; CDR3aa: CAWRRDGNSPLHF
v_gene: TRBV6-5; abundance: -; j_gene: TRBJ2-1; d_gene: TRBD2; CDR3nt: TGTGCCAGCAGGCTAGCGGGTGCCAATGAGCAGTTCTTC; CDR3aa: CASRLAGANEQFF
v_gene: TRBV29-1; abundance: -; j_gene: TRBJ1-1; d_gene: -; CDR3nt: TGCAGCGGTTTTGAATGGGGGGTTGAAGCTTTCTTT; CDR3aa: CSGFEWGVEAFF
v_gene: TRBV7-2; abundance: -; j_gene: TRBJ1-1; d_gene: -; CDR3nt: TGTGCCAGCAGCCTAGCCCCCTCGTGGGGGAACACTGAAGCTTTCTTT; CDR3aa: CASSLAPSWGNTEAFF
v_gene: TRBV18; abundance: -; j_gene: TRBJ2-3; d_gene: TRBD1; CDR3nt: TGTGCCAGCTCACCAGGGACAGGGCCCCAAGATACGCAGTATTTT; CDR3aa: CASSPGTGPQDTQYF
v_gene: TRBV7-3; abundance: -; j_gene: TRBJ2-6; d_gene: -; CDR3nt: TGTGCCAGCAGCTTCGCCTCCTCTGGGGCCAACGTCCTGACTTTC; CDR3aa: CASSFASSGANVLTF
v_gene: TRBV7-3; abundance: few; j_gene: TRBJ2-3; d_gene: -; CDR3nt: TGTGCCAGCAGCCGTCGCGGAGCGCCCCGCACAGATACGCAGTATTTT; CDR3aa: CASSRRGAPRTDTQYF
v_gene: TRBV3-1/TRBV3-2; abundance: -; j_gene: TRBJ2-6; d_gene: -; CDR3nt: TGTGCCAGCAGCCAAAGGGCAGGATGGACTGGGGCCAACGTCCTGACTTTC; CDR3aa: CASSQRAGWTGANVLTF
v_gene: TRBV7-9; abundance: -; j_gene: TRBJ1-1; d_gene: -; CDR3nt: TGTGCCAGCAGTATATCTCAGCGTTGGCCTGAAGCTTTCTTT; CDR3aa: CASSISQRWPEAFF
v_gene: TRBV28; abundance: -; j_gene: TRBJ1-5; d_gene: -; CDR3nt: TGTGCCAGCAGTTTCCCCTTTGGGGGGGCGGGTCAGCCCCAGCATTTT; CDR3aa: CASSFPFGGAGQPQHF
v_gene: TRBV3-1/TRBV3-2; abundance: -; j_gene: TRBJ1-3; d_gene: -; CDR3nt: TGTGCCAGCAGTCGAGCCATACACACCATATATTTT; CDR3aa: CASSRAIHTIYF
v_gene: TRBV3-1/TRBV3-2; abundance: -; j_gene: TRBJ2-5; d_gene: -; CDR3nt: TGTGCCAGCAGCCAAGAGGGACGGGGGCCGCAAGAGACCCAGTACTTC; CDR3aa: CASSQEGRGPQETQYF
v_gene: TRBV27; abundance: -; j_gene: TRBJ2-7; d_gene: TRBD2; CDR3nt: TGTGCCAGCAGTTTCGTCGGGGGGGCCTACGAGCAGTACTTC; CDR3aa: CASSFVGGAYEQYF
v_gene: TRBV6-1; abundance: -; j_gene: TRBJ1-2; d_gene: TRBD1; CDR3nt: TGTGCCAGCAGTGAAGCCCGCGGGACAGGCTATGGCTACACCTTC; CDR3aa: CASSEARGTGYGYTF
v_gene: TRBV5-1; abundance: -; j_gene: TRBJ1-4; d_gene: -; CDR3nt: TGCGCCAGCAGCTTGGTTGCAACTAATGAAAAACTGTTTTTT; CDR3aa: CASSLVATNEKLFF
v_gene: TRBV29-1; abundance: -; j_gene: TRBJ2-5; d_gene: -; CDR3nt: TGCAGCGTTGCGGGTAGCGGAGAGACCCAGTACTTC; CDR3aa: CSVAGSGETQYF
v_gene: TRBV3-1/TRBV3-2; abundance: few; j_gene: TRBJ2-1; d_gene: TRBD2; CDR3nt: TGTGCCAGCAGCCGGATAACGGGCGGGACTAGGAGGGGCACGAATGAGCAGTTCTTC; CDR3aa: CASSRITGGTRRGTNEQFF
v_gene: TRBV6-2/TRBV6-3; abundance: -; j_gene: TRBJ2-7; d_gene: -; CDR3nt: TGTGCCAGCAGCCGTAGGGCCTACGAGCAGTACTTC; CDR3aa: CASSRRAYEQYF
v_gene: TRBV19; abundance: -; j_gene: TRBJ1-1; d_gene: -; CDR3nt: TGTGCCACCGGCGGGGGGGTGAACACTGAAGCTTTCTTT; CDR3aa: CATGGGVNTEAFF
v_gene: TRBV30; abundance: -; j_gene: TRBJ2-3; d_gene: TRBD2; CDR3nt: TGTGCCTGGACCCTAGCGGGGGGGCAGGGTACGCAGTATTTT; CDR3aa: CAWTLAGGQGTQYF
v_gene: TRBV5-1; abundance: -; j_gene: TRBJ1-1; d_gene: TRBD1; CDR3nt: TGCGCCAGCAGCGCCGGGACAGAGAACACTGAAGCTTTCTTT; CDR3aa: CASSAGTENTEAFF